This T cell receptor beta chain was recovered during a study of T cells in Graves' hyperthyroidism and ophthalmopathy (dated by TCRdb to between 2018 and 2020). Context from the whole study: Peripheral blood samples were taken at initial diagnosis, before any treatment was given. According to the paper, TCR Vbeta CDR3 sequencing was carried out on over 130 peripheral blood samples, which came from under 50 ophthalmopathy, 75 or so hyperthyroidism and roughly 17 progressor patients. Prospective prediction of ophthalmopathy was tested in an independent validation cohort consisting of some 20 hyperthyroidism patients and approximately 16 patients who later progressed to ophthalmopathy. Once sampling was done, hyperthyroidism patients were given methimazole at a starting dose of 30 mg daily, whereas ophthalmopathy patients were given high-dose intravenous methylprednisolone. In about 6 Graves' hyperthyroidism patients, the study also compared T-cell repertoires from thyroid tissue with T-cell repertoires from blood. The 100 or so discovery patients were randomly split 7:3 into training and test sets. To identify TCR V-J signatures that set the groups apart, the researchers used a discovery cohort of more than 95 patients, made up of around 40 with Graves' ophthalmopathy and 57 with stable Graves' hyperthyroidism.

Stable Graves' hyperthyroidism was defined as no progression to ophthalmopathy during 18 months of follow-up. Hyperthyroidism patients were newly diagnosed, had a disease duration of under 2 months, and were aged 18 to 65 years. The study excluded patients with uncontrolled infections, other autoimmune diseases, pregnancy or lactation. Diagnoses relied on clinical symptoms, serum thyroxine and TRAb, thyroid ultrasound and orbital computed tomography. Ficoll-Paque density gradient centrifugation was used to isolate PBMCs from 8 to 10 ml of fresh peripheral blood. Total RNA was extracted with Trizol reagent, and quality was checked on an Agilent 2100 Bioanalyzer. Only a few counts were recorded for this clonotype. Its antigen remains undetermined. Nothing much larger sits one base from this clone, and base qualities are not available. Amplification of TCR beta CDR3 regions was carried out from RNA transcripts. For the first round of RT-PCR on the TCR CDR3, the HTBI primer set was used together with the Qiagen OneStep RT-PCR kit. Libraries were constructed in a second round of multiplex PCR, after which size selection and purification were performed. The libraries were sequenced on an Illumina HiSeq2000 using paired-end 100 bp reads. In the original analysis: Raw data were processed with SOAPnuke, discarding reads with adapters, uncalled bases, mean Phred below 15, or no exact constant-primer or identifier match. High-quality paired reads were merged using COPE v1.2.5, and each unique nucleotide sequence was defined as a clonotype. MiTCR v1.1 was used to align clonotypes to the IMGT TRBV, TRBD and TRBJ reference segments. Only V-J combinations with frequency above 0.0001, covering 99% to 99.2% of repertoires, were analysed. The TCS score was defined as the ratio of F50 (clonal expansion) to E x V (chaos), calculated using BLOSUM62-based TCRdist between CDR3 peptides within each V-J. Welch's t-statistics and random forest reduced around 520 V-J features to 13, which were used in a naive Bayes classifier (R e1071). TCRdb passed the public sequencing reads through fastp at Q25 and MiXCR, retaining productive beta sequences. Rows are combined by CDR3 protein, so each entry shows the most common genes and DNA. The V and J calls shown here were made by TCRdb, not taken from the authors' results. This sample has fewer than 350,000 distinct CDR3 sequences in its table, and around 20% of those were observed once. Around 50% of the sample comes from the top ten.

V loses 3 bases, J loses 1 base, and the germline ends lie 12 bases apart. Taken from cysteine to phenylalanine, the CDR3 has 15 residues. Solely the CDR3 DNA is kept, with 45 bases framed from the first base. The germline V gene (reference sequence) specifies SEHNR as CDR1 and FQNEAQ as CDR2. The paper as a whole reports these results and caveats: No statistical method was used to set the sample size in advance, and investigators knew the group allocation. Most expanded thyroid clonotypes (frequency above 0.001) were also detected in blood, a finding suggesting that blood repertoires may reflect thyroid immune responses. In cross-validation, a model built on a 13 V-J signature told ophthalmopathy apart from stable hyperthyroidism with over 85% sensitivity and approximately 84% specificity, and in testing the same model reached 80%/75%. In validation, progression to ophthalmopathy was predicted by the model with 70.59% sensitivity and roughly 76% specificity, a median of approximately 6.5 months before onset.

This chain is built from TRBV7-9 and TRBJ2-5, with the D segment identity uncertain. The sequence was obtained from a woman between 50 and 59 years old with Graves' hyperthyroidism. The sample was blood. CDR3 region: CASSFASPFQETQYF. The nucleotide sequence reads TGTGCCAGCAGCTTTGCTAGTCCCTTCCAAGAGACCCAGTACTTC.